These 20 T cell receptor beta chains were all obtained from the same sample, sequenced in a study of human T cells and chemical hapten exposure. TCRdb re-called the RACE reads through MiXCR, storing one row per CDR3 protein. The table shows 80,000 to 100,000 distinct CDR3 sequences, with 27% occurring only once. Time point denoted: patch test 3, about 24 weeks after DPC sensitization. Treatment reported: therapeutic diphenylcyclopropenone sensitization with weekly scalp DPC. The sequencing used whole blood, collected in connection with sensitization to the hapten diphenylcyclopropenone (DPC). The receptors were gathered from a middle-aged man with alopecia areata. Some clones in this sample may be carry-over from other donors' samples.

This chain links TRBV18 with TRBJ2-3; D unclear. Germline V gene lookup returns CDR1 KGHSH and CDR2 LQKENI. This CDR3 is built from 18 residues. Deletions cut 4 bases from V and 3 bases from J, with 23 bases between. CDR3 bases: TGTGCCAGCTCACTCCCCCAAGGAGCTCCCCGCGGTACAGATACGCAGTATTTT. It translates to CASSLPQGAPRGTDTQYF.

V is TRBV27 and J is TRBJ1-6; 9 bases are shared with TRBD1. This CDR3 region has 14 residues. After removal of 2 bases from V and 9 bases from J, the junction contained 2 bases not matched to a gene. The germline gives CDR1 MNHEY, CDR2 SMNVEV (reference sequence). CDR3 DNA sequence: TGTGCCAGCAGTTTACCGGGACAGGGTTCACCCCTCCACTTT. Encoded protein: CASSLPGQGSPLHF.

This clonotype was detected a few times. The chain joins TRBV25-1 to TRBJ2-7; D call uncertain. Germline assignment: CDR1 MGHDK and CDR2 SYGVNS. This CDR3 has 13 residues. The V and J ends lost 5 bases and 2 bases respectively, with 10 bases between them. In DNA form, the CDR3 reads TGTGCCAGCAGTTTTGGCATCGCCTACGAGCAGTACTTC. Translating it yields CASSFGIAYEQYF.

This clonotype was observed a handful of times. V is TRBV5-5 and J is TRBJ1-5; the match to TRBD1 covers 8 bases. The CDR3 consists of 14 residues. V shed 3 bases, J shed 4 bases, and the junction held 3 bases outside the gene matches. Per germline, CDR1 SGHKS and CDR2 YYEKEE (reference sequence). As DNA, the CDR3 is TGTGCCAGCAGCTACGACAGGGGAAATCAGCCCCAGCATTTT. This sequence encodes CASSYDRGNQPQHF.

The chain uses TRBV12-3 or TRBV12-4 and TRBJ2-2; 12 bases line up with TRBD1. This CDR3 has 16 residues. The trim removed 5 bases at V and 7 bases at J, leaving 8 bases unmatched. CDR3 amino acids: CASSIPGQGAGGELFF. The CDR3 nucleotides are TGTGCCAGCAGTATTCCGGGACAGGGGGCCGGCGGGGAGCTGTTTTTT.

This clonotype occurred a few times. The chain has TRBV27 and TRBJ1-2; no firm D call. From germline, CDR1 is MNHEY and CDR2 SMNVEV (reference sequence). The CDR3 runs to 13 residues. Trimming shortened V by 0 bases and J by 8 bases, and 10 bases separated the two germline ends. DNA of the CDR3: TGTGCCAGCAGTTTATCGTGGGGAAAAGGCTACACCTTC. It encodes CASSLSWGKGYTF.

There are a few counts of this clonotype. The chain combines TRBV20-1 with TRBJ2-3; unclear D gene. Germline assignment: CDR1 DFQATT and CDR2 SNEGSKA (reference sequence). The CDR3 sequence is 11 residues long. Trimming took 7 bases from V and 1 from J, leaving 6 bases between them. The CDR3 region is CSGGRTDTQYF. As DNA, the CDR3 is TGCAGTGGTGGACGCACAGATACGCAGTATTTT.

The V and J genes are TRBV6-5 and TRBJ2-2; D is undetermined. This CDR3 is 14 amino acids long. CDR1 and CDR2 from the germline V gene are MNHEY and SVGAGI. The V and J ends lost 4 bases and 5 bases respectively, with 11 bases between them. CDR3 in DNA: TGTGCCAGCAGTTCGTACTCGATAACCGGGGAGCTGTTTTTT. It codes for CASSSYSITGELFF.

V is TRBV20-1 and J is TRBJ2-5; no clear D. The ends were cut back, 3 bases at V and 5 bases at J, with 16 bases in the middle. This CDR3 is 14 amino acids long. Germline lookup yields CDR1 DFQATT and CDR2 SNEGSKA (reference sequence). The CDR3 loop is CSARRPIGVETQYF. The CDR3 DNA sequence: TGCAGTGCTAGGAGGCCGATTGGGGTCGAGACCCAGTACTTC.

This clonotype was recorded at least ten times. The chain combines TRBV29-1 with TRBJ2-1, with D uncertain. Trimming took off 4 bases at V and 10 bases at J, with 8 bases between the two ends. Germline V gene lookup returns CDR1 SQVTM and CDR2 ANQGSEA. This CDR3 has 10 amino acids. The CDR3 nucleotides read TGCAGCGTTGTGTGGACGGAGCAGTTCTTC. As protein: CSVVWTEQFF.

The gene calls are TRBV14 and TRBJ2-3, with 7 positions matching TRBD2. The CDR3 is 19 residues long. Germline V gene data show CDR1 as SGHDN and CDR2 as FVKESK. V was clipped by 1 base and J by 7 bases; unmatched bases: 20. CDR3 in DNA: TGTGCCAGCAGCCAAGTACGTGGGGAGGGCCGAAGTCGCCGAAATACGCAGTATTTT. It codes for CASSQVRGEGRSRRNTQYF.

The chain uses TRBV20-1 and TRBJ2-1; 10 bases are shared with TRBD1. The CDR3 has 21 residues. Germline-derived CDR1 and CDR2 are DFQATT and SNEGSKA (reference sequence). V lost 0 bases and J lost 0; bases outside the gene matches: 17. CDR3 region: CSARDLRLGDRGPSSYNEQFF. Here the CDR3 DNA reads TGCAGTGCTAGAGATCTCAGGTTAGGGGACAGGGGCCCAAGCTCCTACAATGAGCAGTTCTTC.

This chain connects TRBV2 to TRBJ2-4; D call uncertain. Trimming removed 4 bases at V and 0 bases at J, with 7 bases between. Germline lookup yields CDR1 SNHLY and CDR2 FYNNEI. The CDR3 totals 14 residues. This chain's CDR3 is CASSAGLAKNIQYF. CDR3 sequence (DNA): TGTGCCAGCAGTGCAGGTTTAGCCAAAAACATTCAGTACTTC.

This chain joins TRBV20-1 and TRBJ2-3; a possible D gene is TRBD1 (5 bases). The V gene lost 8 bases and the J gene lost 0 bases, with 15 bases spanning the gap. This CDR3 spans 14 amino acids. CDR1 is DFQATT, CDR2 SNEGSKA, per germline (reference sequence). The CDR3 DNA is TGCAGTTCCGAACAGGCACCTAGCACAGATACGCAGTATTTT. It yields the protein CSSEQAPSTDTQYF.

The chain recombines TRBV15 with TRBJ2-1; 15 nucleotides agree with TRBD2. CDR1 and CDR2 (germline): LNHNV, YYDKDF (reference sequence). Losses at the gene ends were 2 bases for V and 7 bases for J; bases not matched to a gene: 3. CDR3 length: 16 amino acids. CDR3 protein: CATSRPGTSGRNEQFF. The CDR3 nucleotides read TGTGCCACCAGCAGACCCGGGACTAGCGGGAGGAATGAGCAGTTCTTC.

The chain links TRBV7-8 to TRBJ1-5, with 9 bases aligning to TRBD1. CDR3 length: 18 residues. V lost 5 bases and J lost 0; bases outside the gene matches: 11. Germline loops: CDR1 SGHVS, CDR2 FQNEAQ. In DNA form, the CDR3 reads TGTGCCAGCAGCCAACGGGACAGGGCCCCCCATAGCAATCAGCCCCAGCATTTT. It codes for CASSQRDRAPHSNQPQHF.

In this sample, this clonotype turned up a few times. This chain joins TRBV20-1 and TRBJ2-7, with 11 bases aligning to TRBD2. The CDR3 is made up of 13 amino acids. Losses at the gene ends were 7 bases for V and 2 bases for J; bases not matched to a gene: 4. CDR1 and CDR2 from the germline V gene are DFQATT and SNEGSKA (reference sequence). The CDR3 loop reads CSGGTSGAYEQYF. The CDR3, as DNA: TGCAGTGGAGGGACTAGCGGTGCCTACGAGCAGTACTTC.

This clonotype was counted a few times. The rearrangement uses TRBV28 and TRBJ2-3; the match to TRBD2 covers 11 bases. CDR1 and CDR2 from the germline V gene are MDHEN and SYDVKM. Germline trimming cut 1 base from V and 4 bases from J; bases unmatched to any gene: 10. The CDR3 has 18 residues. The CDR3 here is CASSLSALAGGLPDTQYF. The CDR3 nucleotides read TGTGCCAGCAGTTTATCCGCCCTAGCGGGAGGATTACCAGATACGCAGTATTTT.

CDR3: CASSADRGRLTEAFF. Written as DNA, the CDR3 is TGTGCCAGCAGTGCGGACAGGGGGCGCTTAACTGAAGCTTTCTTT. The rearrangement joins TRBV2 to TRBJ1-1; 11 bases agree with TRBD1. The CDR3 extends over 15 amino acids. J lost 5 bases, V lost 4 bases, and 6 bases had no gene match. Germline V gene data show CDR1 as SNHLY and CDR2 as FYNNEI.

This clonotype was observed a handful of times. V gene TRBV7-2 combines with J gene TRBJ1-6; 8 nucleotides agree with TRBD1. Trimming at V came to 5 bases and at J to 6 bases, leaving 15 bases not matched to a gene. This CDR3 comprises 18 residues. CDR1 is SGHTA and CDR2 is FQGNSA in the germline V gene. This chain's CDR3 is CASSLQKGQGGSNSPLHF. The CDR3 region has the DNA TGTGCCAGCAGCCTACAAAAAGGACAGGGCGGCTCTAATTCACCCCTCCACTTT.